This T cell receptor (beta chain) was documented in a study of neurological immune-mediated disorders. Overall study: The disease course was relapsing-remitting in approximately 30 and secondary progressive in about 9% of the 34 multiple sclerosis patients. Regarding the study as a whole: One related-CDR3 cluster, identified by phylogenetic grouping, held the repertoires of 18 of 34 multiple sclerosis patients and was a possible signature.

TCRdb used MiXCR to reprocess the 5' RACE reads, holding one entry per CDR3 protein. The repertoire holds about 70,000 distinct CDR3 sequences, with around 5% as singletons. PBMCs stored at -80 C, numbering 2 million, were the origin of the unsorted libraries. About this clonotype: The antigen is undetermined.

The CDR3 sequence is 12 residues long. Source material: PBMCs. This chain connects TRBV12-2 to TRBJ1-2. TRBV12-2 is a pseudogene segment. The receptor comes from a woman aged 70-85 years with multiple sclerosis. In nucleotides, the CDR3 is TGTGCAAGTCGCTTAGGCATTGGAGGCTACACCTTC. This translates into CASRLGIGGYTF.